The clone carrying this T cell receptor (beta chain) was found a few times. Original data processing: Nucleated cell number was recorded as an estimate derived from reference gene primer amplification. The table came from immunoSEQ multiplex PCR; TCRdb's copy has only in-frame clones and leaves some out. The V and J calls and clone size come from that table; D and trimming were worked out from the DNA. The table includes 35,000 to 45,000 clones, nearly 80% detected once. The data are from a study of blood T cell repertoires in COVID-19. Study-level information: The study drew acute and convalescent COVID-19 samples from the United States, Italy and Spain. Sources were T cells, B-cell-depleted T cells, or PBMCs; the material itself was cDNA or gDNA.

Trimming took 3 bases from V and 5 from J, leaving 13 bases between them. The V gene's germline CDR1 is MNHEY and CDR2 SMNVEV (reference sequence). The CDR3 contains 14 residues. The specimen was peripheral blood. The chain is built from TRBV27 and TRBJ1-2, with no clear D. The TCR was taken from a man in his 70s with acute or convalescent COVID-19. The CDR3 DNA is TGTGCCAGCAGTTTGACCGGGAGTTTATATGGCTACACCTTC. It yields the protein CASSLTGSLYGYTF.